This TCR beta chain was sequenced during a study of metastatic and nonmetastatic thyroid tumors. Many counts were recorded for this clone. The CDR3 is made up of 16 amino acids. Germline V gene sequence: CDR1 SGHAT, CDR2 FQNNGV. The V gene end was trimmed by 1 base and the J gene end by 3 bases; junction bases not matched to a gene: 3. There were no patients who had received any treatment before thyroid surgery. TCRdb re-called clones via MiXCR from the PCR reads. The table shows about 20,000 clones, with about 14% occurring only once. The sequenced sample consisted of blood. This chain connects TRBV11-2 to TRBJ2-1; TRBD2 aligns across 10 bases. The sequence derives from a female donor with papillary thyroid cancer or a benign thyroid nodule (not recorded which). Some clones in this sample may be carry-over from other donors' samples. The CDR3 DNA reads as TGTGCCAGCAGCTTAGTAGCGGGAGGCTTCTACAATGAGCAGTTCTTC. It yields the protein CASSLVAGGFYNEQFF.